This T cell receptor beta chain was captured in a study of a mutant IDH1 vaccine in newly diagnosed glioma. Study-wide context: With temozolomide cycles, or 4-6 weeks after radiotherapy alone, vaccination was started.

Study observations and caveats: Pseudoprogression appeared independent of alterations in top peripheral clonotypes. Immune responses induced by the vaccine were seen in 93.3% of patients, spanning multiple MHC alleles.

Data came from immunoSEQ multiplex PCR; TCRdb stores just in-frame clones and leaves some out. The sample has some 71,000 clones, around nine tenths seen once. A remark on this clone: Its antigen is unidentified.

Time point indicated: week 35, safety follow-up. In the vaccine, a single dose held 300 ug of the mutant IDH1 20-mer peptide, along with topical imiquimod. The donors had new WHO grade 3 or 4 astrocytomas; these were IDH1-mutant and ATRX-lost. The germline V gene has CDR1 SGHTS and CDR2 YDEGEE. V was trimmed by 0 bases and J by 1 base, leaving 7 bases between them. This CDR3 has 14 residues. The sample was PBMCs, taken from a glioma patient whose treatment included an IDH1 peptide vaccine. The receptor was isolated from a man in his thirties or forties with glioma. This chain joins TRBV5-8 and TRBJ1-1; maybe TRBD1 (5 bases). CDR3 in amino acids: CASSLVGQNTEAFF. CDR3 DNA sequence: TGTGCCAGCAGCTTGGTTGGACAGAACACTGAAGCTTTCTTT.